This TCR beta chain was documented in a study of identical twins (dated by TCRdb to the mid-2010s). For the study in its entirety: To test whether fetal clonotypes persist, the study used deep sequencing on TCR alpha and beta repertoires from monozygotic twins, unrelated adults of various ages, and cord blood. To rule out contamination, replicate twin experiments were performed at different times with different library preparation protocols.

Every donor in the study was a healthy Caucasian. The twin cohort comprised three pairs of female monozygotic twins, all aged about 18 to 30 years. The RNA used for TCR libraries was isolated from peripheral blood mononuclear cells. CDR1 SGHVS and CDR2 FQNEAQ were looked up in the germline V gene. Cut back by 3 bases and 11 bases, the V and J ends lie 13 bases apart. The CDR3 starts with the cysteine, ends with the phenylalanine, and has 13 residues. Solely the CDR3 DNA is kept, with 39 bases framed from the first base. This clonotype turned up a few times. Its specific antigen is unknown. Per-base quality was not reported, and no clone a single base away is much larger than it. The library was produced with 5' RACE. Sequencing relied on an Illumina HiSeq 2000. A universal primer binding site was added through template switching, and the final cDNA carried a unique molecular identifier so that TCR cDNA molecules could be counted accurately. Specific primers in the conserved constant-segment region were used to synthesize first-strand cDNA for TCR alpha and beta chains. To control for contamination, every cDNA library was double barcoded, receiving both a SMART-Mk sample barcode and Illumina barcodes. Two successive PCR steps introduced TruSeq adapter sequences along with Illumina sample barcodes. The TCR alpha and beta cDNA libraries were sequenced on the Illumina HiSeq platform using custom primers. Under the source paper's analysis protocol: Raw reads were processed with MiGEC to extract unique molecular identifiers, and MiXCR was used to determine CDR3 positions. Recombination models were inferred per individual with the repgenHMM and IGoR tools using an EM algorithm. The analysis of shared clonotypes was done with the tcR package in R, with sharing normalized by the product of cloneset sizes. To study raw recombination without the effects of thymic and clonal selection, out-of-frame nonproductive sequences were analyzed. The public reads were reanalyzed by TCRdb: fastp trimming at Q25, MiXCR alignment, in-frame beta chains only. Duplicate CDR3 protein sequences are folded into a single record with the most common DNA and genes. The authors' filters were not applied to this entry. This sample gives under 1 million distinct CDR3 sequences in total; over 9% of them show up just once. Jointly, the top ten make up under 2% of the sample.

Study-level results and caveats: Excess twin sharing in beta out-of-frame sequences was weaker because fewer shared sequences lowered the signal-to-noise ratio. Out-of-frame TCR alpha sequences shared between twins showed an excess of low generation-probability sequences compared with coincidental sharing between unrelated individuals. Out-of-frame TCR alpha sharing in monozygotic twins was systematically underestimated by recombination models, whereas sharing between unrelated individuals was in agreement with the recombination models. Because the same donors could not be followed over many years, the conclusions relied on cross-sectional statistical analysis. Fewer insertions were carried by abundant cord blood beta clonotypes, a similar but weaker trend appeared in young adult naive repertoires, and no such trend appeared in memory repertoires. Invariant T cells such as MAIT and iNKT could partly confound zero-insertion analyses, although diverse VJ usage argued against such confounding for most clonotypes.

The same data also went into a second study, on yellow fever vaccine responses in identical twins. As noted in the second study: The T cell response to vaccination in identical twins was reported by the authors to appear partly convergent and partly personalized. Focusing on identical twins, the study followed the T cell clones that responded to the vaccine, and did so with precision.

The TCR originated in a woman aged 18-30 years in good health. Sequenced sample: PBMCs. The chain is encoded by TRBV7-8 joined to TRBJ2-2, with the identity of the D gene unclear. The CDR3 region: CASSFGPGAELFF. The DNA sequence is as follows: TGTGCCAGCAGCTTCGGACCAGGCGCAGAGCTGTTTTTT.